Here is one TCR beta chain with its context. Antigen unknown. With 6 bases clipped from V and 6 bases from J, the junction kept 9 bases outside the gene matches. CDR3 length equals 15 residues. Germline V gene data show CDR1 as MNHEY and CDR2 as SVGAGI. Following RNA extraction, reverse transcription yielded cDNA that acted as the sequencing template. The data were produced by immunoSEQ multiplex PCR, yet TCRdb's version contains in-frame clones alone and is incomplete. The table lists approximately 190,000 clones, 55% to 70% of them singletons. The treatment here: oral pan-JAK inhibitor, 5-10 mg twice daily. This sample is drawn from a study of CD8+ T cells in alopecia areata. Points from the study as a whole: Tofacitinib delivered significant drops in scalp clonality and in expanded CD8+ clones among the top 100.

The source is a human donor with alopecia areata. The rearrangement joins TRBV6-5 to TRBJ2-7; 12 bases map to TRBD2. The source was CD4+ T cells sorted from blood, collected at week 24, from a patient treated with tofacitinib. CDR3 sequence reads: CASRATSGRRLEQYF. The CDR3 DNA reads TGTGCCAGCAGAGCAACTAGCGGGAGGCGCCTCGAGCAGTACTTC.